This T cell receptor beta chain originates from a study of T cell responses to AZD1222 COVID-19 vaccine. The V end lost 5 bases, the J end lost 6 bases, and 15 bases lay between the germline ends. From germline, CDR1 is LNHDA and CDR2 SQIVND (reference sequence). The CDR3 contains 14 residues. Clones were sequenced by immunoSEQ multiplex PCR, and TCRdb holds only the in-frame ones, with some missing. The table records roughly 160,000 clones, about 93% of them present only once. This specimen was peripheral blood, taken on day 0 of AZD1222 vaccination. The chain is built from TRBV19 and TRBJ2-3; D is unresolved. The receptor's source is an adult in good health. The CDR3, as DNA: TGTGCCAGTAGTGTCGGTGGCCCCTGGGATACGCAGTATTTT. Translation gives CASSVGGPWDTQYF. The entire variable domain, with the rest obtained from reference TRBV19 and TRBJ2-3, is as follows: DGGITQSPKYLFRKEGQNVTLSCEQNLNHDAMYWYRQDPGQGLRLIYYSQIVNDFQKGDIAEGYSVSREKKESFPLTVTSAQKNPTAFYLCASSVGGPWDTQYFGPGTRLTVL.